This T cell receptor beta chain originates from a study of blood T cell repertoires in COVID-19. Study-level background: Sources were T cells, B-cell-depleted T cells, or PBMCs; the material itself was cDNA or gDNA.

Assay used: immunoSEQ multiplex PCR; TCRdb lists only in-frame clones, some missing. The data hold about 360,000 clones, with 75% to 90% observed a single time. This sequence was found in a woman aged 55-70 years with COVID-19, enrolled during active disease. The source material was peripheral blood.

CDR3 residues: CASSLVGGEKKNTEAFF. CDR3 sequence (DNA): TGTGCCAGCAGCTTGGTAGGGGGCGAGAAAAAGAACACTGAAGCTTTCTTT. The genes are TRBV7-9 and TRBJ1-1; 7 bases fit TRBD1. CDR1 is SEHNR, CDR2 FQNEAQ, per germline (reference sequence). CDR3 length equals 17 residues. The junction had 11 bases not matched to a gene; V was cut back by 3 bases and J by 1 base.